This TCR beta chain is from a study of control samples from healthy donors and cancer patients. CDR3 length: 12 amino acids. Trimming removed 1 base from V and 4 bases from J, with 5 bases in between. Looked up from germline, CDR1 is GTSNPN and CDR2 is SVGIG (reference sequence). The table came from immunoSEQ multiplex PCR; TCRdb's copy has only in-frame clones and leaves some out. The data contain 110,000 or so clones, 90% of them singletons. This TCR was recovered from a human donor in good health. The donor label of this sample is uncertain. J is TRBJ1-3 and V is TRBV30; D is ambiguous. Sequenced input: blood. The CDR3, as DNA: TGTGCCTGGAGTGAGGCAGGAAACACCATATATTTT. Translated: CAWSEAGNTIYF. Looking up the rest from reference TRBV30 and TRBJ1-3 gives the full variable domain: SQTIHQWPATLVQPVGSPLSLECTVEGTSNPNLYWYRQAAGRGLQLLFYSVGIGQISSEVPQNLSASRPQDRQFILSSKKLLLSDSGFYLCAWSEAGNTIYFGEGSWLTVV.